These T cell receptor beta chains were read from a single sample in a study of regulatory T cells in long-lasting Graves disease. TCRdb ran MiXCR on the multiplex PCR reads and lists one entry per CDR3 protein. In the table there are about 290,000 distinct CDR3 sequences, 22% of which are singletons. The material sequenced was peripheral blood mononuclear cells (PBMCs), taken when the disease was refractory, from a patient treated with antithyroid drugs. The source of these receptors is a female donor with Graves disease. CDR3s include the opening cysteine and the closing phenylalanine or tryptophan. D genes are given only for firm matches. Clone size, where shown, is once, few, many, or a class for clones that have expanded.

clone_size: .
j_call: TRBJ2-5
v_call: TRBV7-6
d_call: TRBD1
cdr3_nt: TGTGCCAGCAGCCTACGGACAGGGGACGGGGAGACCCAGTACTTC
cdr3_aa: CASSLRTGDGETQYF

clone_size: many
j_call: TRBJ2-7
v_call: TRBV27
d_call: TRBD1
cdr3_nt: TGTGCCAGCAGGACAGGGCCCGTCTCCTACGAGCAGTACTTC
cdr3_aa: CASRTGPVSYEQYF

clone_size: many
j_call: TRBJ2-7
v_call: TRBV7-8
d_call: .
cdr3_nt: TGTGCCAGCAGCTTAGAGTCGGGGGCGAGCTACGAGCAGTACTTC
cdr3_aa: CASSLESGASYEQYF

clone_size: many
j_call: TRBJ2-7
v_call: TRBV6-1
d_call: .
cdr3_nt: TGTGCCAGCGGTAACCCCGTGGGAAACGAGCAGTACTTC
cdr3_aa: CASGNPVGNEQYF

clone_size: many
j_call: TRBJ1-5
v_call: TRBV28
d_call: .
cdr3_nt: TGTGCCACCACTCTCCACGGCCTCAATCAGCCCCAGCATTTT
cdr3_aa: CATTLHGLNQPQHF

clone_size: .
j_call: TRBJ2-5
v_call: TRBV7-2
d_call: TRBD2
cdr3_nt: TGTGCCAGCAGCCCAACTAGCGGGGGGGGGTTTGGGACCCAGTACTTC
cdr3_aa: CASSPTSGGGFGTQYF

clone_size: many
j_call: TRBJ2-7
v_call: TRBV20-1
d_call: .
cdr3_nt: TGCAGTGCTAGATACGCTAGCAGTGACTACGAGCAGTACTTC
cdr3_aa: CSARYASSDYEQYF

clone_size: many
j_call: TRBJ2-2
v_call: TRBV11-2
d_call: .
cdr3_nt: TGTGCCAGCAGCTGGACCCCGGATCTCACCGGGGAGCTGTTTTTT
cdr3_aa: CASSWTPDLTGELFF

clone_size: many
j_call: TRBJ2-7
v_call: TRBV29-1
d_call: TRBD2
cdr3_nt: TGCAGCGTGTTGACTAGCGCTACCTACGAGCAGTACTTC
cdr3_aa: CSVLTSATYEQYF

clone_size: .
j_call: TRBJ1-2
v_call: TRBV7-9
d_call: TRBD1
cdr3_nt: TGTGCCAGCACCGGTGGAGGGGAGACAGGGAATGGCTACACCTTC
cdr3_aa: CASTGGGETGNGYTF

clone_size: .
j_call: TRBJ2-7
v_call: TRBV5-5
d_call: .
cdr3_nt: TGTGCCAGCAGCTTGGAAGGGACTTCGCGGGGAGAGCAGTACTTC
cdr3_aa: CASSLEGTSRGEQYF

clone_size: .
j_call: TRBJ2-7
v_call: TRBV9
d_call: .
cdr3_nt: TGTGCCAGCAGCGTAGGGTCCGACAAGAACTACGAGCAGTACTTC
cdr3_aa: CASSVGSDKNYEQYF

clone_size: .
j_call: TRBJ2-3
v_call: TRBV7-2
d_call: TRBD2
cdr3_nt: TGTGCCAGCAGCGTCGCTAGCGGGACCACAGATACGCAGTATTTT
cdr3_aa: CASSVASGTTDTQYF

clone_size: many
j_call: TRBJ1-1
v_call: TRBV7-9
d_call: TRBD1
cdr3_nt: TGTGCCAGCAGCTCCGCAGGACAGGAGAACACTGAAGCTTTCTTT
cdr3_aa: CASSSAGQENTEAFF